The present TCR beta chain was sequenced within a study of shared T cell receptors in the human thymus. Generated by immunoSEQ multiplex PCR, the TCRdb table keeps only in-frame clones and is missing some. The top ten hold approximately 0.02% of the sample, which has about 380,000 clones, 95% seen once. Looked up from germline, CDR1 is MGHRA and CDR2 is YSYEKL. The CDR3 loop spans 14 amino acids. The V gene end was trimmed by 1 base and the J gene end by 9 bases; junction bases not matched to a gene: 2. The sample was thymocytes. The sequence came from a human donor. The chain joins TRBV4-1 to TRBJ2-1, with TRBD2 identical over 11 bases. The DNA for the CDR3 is TGCGCCAGCAGCCAAGTGACTAGCGGGACTGAGCAGTTCTTC. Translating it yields CASSQVTSGTEQFF.